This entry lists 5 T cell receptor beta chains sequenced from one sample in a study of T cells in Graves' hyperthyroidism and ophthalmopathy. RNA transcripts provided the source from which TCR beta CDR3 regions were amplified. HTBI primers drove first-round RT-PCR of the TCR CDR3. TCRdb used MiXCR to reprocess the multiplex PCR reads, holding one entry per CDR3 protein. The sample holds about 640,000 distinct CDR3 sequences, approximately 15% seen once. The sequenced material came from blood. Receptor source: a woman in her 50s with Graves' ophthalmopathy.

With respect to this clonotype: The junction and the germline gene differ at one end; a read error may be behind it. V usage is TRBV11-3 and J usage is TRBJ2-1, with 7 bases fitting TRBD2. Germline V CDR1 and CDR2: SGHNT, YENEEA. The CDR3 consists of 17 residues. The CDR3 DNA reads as TGCGCCAGCAGCCAAGATATATCTAGCGGAATACACAATGAGCAGTTCTTC. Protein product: CASSQDISSGIHNEQFF. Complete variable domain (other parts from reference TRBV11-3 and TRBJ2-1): EAGVVQSPRYKIIEKKQPVAFWCNPISGHNTLYWYLQNLGQGPELLIRYENEEAVDDSQLPKDRFSAERLKGVDSTLKIQPAELGDSAVYLCASSQDISSGIHNEQFFGPGTRLTVL.

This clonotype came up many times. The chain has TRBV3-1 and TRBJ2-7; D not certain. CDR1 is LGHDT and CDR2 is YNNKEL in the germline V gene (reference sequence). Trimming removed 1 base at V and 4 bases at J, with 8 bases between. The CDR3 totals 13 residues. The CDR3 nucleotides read TGTGCCAGCAGCCAAGCGAATAGTTACGAGCAGTACTTC. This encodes CASSQANSYEQYF.

DNA of the CDR3: TGTGCCAGCGGAAACATGGGTGAAACCTATGGCTACACCTTC. Its translation: CASGNMGETYGYTF. The chain is built from TRBV7-9 and TRBJ1-2; D gene unclear. This CDR3 contains 14 residues. The V end was cut by 8 bases, the J end by 4 bases, with 17 bases between. CDR1 SEHNR and CDR2 FQNEAQ come from the germline V gene (reference sequence).

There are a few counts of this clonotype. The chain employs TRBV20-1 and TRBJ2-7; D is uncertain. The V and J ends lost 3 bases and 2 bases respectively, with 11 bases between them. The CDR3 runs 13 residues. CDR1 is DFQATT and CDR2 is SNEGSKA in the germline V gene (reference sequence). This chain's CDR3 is CSASRTATYEQYF. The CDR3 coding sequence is TGCAGTGCTAGTAGAACAGCGACCTACGAGCAGTACTTC.

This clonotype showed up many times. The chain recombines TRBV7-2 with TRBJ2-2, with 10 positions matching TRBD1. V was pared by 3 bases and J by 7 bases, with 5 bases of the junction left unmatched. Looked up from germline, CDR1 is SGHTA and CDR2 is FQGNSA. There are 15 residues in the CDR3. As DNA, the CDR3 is TGTGCCAGCAGCTTTAGACAGGGGGCGATCGGGGAGCTGTTTTTT. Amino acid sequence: CASSFRQGAIGELFF.